This T cell receptor beta chain was captured by sequencing in a study of T cell repertoires in cytomegalovirus infection. Study-level background: Selection of CMV epitopes for the study included recently identified HLA-C-restricted and well-studied HLA-B-restricted ones. Matching HLA type, along with CMV infection, was indicated by public TCR beta signatures.

About this clonotype: Its target is not known.

Trimming at V came to 6 bases and at J to 4 bases, leaving 9 bases not matched to a gene. CDR3 length equals 15 residues. Germline loops: CDR1 MNHEY, CDR2 SMNVEV (reference sequence). Study conclusions and caveats: Across the ex vivo response, the dominant clonotypes were HLA-C-restricted CMV-specific TCR beta clonotypes.

TCRdb re-called the reads through MiXCR, storing one row per CDR3 protein. The sample lists fewer than 350,000 distinct CDR3 sequences, 25% to 35% seen once, with about 19% in the top ten. This sequence joins TRBV27 and TRBJ1-5; 7 bases are shared with TRBD1. Source: cultured PBMCs, taken from culture after CMV antigen stimulation. The sequence was obtained from a human donor in good health (CMV status not recorded). Some clones in this sample may be carry-over from other donors' samples. The CDR3 loop is CASSSIGQANQPQHF. For the CDR3, the DNA is TGTGCCAGCAGCTCAATCGGACAGGCAAATCAGCCCCAGCATTTT.